The present T cell receptor beta chain was sequenced within a study of cytotoxic CD8 clonotypes in ibrutinib-treated CLL. For the study at large: There were approximately ten relapsed/refractory patients and approximately 16 treatment-naive patients, and around 17 were IGHV unmutated.

Clones were read by immunoSEQ multiplex PCR, and TCRdb kept only the in-frame ones, dropping some. The repertoire holds about 310,000 clones, roughly 79% seen once, with about 6.7% in the top ten. The sample holds a few counts of this clone. The antigen remains undetermined. Study findings and constraints: Clonality increased at ibrutinib response and stayed stable in sustained remission. At progression, however, it fell back toward baseline. Sampling times, which were not matched between the groups, differed between sustained-remission patients and progressing patients.

PBMCs that had been cryopreserved were the source of 2 to 2.5 micrograms of genomic DNA for TCR beta libraries. The sequence came from a human donor with chronic lymphocytic leukemia. Sample: PBMCs, taken before ibrutinib treatment.

CDR3 bases: TGCAGTGCTTCAGTCGCCCCCGGCTACACCTTC. This encodes CSASVAPGYTF. J is TRBJ1-2 and V is TRBV20-1; D remains unclear. Germline-derived CDR1 and CDR2 are DFQATT and SNEGSKA (reference sequence). V lost 5 bases and J 8 bases, leaving 12 bases between the germline ends. This CDR3 comprises 11 residues.